Following are 22 T cell receptor beta chains from one sample sequenced in a study of cytomegalovirus exposure and HLA in healthy donors. Use of 60 Vbeta and 13 Jbeta primers characterized the PCR. Assay: immunoSEQ multiplex PCR; the TCRdb copy retains only in-frame clones and omits some. The data show around 99,000 clones, roughly 80% seen once. Sequenced: PBMCs. These receptor sequences come from a man aged 45-65 years in good health and CMV-seropositive.

The J gene is TRBJ2-7, the V gene TRBV6-5; 7 nucleotides agree with TRBD2. V gave up 7 bases and J gave up 3 bases; unmatched junction bases: 12. CDR1 MNHEY and CDR2 SVGAGI come from the germline V gene. The CDR3 covers 15 residues. The CDR3 DNA reads TGTGCCAGCATACCTTCCTGGCGGGGGAACTACGAGCAGTACTTC. It codes for CASIPSWRGNYEQYF.

This clone was seen only once. V is TRBV28 and J is TRBJ2-5, with 7 bases that match TRBD1. From germline, CDR1 is MDHEN and CDR2 SYDVKM. V dropped 3 bases and J dropped 7; count of bases not matched to a gene: 8. This CDR3 is built from 14 residues. The CDR3 DNA is TGTGCCAGCAGTTTGGGGCAGGGGGAGAGGACCCAGTACTTC. Translation gives CASSLGQGERTQYF.

This chain links TRBV30 with TRBJ1-1; 7 nucleotides line up with TRBD1. The CDR3 is 16 residues long. J was trimmed by 4 bases and V by 1 base; bases with no gene match: 12. Per the germline V gene, CDR1 is GTSNPN and CDR2 is SVGIG (reference sequence). The CDR3 DNA reads as TGTGCCTGGAGTGGTCTACAGGGGTTTAGGAGCACTGAAGCTTTCTTT. Its translation is CAWSGLQGFRSTEAFF.

In its sample, this clone was seen once. At one boundary the junction diverges from the germline segment, which might be a read error. This sequence joins TRBV7-9 and TRBJ1-6; 7 positions match TRBD1. The V gene's germline CDR1 is SEHNR and CDR2 FQNEAQ (reference sequence). The CDR3 runs to 14 residues. In nucleotides, the CDR3 is TGTTCCAGCAGCTTAGGGACAGATGATTCACCCCTCCACTTT. This gives the protein CSSSLGTDDSPLHF. Full variable domain (missing parts from reference TRBV7-9 and TRBJ1-6): DTGVSQNPRHKITKRGQNVTFRCDPISEHNRLYWYRQTLGQGPEFLTYFQNEAQLEKSRLLSDRFSAERPKGSFSTLEIQRTEQGDSAMYLCSSSLGTDDSPLHFGNGTRLTVT.

This clone is a singleton in its sample. At one end the junction does not follow the germline gene, possibly because of a read error. V gene TRBV28 combines with J gene TRBJ1-2; possible D gene TRBD1, 5 bases. The CDR3 totals 14 residues. The germline V gene has CDR1 MDHEN and CDR2 SYDVKM. CDR3: CASSLTGPPYGYPF. The DNA for the CDR3 is TGTGCCAGCAGTTTAACAGGACCTCCCTATGGCTACCCCTTC.

This rearrangement joins TRBV18 to TRBJ1-1; D not resolved. This CDR3 has 14 amino acids. CDR1 KGHSH and CDR2 LQKENI come from the germline V gene. The V end lost 3 bases, the J end lost 0 bases, and 8 bases lay between the germline ends. Written as DNA, the CDR3 is TGTGCCAGCTCACCGGCTCAGATGAACACTGAAGCTTTCTTT. Translated, it gives CASSPAQMNTEAFF.

The CDR3 DNA reads TGTGCCAGTACCGCGGGGTGGGGAACTGAAGCTTTCTTT. Its protein is CASTAGWGTEAFF. This chain links TRBV25-1 with TRBJ1-1; D not resolved. Looked up from germline, CDR1 is MGHDK and CDR2 is SYGVNS. With 9 bases removed from V and 5 bases from J, the gap between germline ends came to 16 bases. The CDR3 is 13 residues long.

This clone has only a few counts. The rearrangement links TRBV5-6 to TRBJ2-7, with TRBD2 identical over 9 bases. Germline CDR1 and CDR2: SGHDT and YYEEEE. With 4 bases clipped from V and 3 bases from J, the junction kept 17 bases outside the gene matches. This CDR3 has 18 amino acids. The CDR3 protein is CASSPPSGVAGALYEQYF. The CDR3 coding sequence is TGTGCCAGCAGCCCGCCCTCCGGCGTAGCGGGGGCACTCTACGAGCAGTACTTC. The full variable domain, with the rest looked up from reference TRBV5-6 and TRBJ2-7, is DAGVTQSPTHLIKTRGQQVTLRCSPKSGHDTVSWYQQALGQGPQFIFQYYEEEERQRGNFPDRFSGHQFPNYSSELNVNALLLGDSALYLCASSPPSGVAGALYEQYFGPGTRLTVT.

The chain recombines TRBV6-5 with TRBJ1-2; no firm D call. V was shortened by 6 bases and J by 4 bases, with 12 bases between the two germline ends. The CDR3 has 13 residues. CDR1 is MNHEY, CDR2 SVGAGI, per germline. The CDR3 loop reads CASRPPGVYGYTF. The CDR3 DNA sequence: TGTGCCAGCAGGCCACCGGGAGTCTATGGCTACACCTTC.

V and J are TRBV9 and TRBJ1-6, with 11 bases lining up with TRBD1. This CDR3 contains 16 residues. The germline V gene encodes CDR1 SGDLS and CDR2 YYNGEE. The V segment lost 4 bases and the J segment 7 bases; nucleotides outside the gene matches: 7. The DNA for the CDR3 is TGTGCCAGCAGCCCGAGGACAGGGGGCTTAAATTCACCCCTCCACTTT. As protein: CASSPRTGGLNSPLHF. Drawing the rest from reference TRBV9 and TRBJ1-6, the complete variable domain is DSGVTQTPKHLITATGQRVTLRCSPRSGDLSVYWYQQSLDQGLQFLIQYYNGEERAKGNILERFSAQQFPDLHSELNLSSLELGDSALYFCASSPRTGGLNSPLHFGNGTRLTVT.

The J gene is TRBJ2-4, the V gene TRBV4-3, with 9 bases fitting TRBD1. The CDR3 has 13 residues. The germline gives CDR1 LGHNA, CDR2 YSLEER. The junction had 2 bases not matched to a gene; V was cut back by 4 bases and J by 7 bases. CDR3 nucleotides: TGCGCCAGCAGCCTCGGACAGGGGAACATTCAGTACTTC. Its protein product is CASSLGQGNIQYF.

V and J are TRBV30 and TRBJ2-3, with 9 bases identical to TRBD1. J gave up 2 bases and V 5 bases, and 8 bases lay outside the gene matches. The CDR3 sequence is 15 residues long. Germline V lookup: CDR1 GTSNPN, CDR2 SVGIG (reference sequence). The CDR3 is CAWGLGDRDTDTQYF. As DNA, the CDR3 is TGTGCCTGGGGACTGGGGGACAGGGACACAGATACGCAGTATTTT.

This chain uses TRBV19 with TRBJ1-6, with D maybe TRBD1 (6 bases). Germline V gene sequence: CDR1 LNHDA, CDR2 SQIVND (reference sequence). Trimming cost V 0 bases and J 10 bases, with 13 bases left between them. The CDR3 runs 15 residues. CDR3 DNA sequence: TGTGCCAGTAGTATAGAGGAACAGGGACGGTCACCCCTCCACTTT. Its translation: CASSIEEQGRSPLHF.

This clone was recorded a few times. This sequence joins TRBV7-9 and TRBJ2-3; 7 bases are shared with TRBD2. V was pared by 7 bases and J by 4 bases, with 8 bases of the junction left unmatched. Germline CDR1 SEHNR, CDR2 FQNEAQ (reference sequence). This CDR3 is built from 14 residues. DNA for the CDR3: TGTGCCAGCAACTGGGGGGGGTCGTCAGATACGCAGTATTTT. This sequence encodes CASNWGGSSDTQYF.

The chain links TRBV7-2 to TRBJ2-5, with D perhaps matching TRBD1 (5 bases). The CDR3 loop spans 13 amino acids. Germline CDR1 SGHTA, CDR2 FQGNSA. Trimming stripped 5 bases from V and 0 bases from J, with 7 bases between. CDR3 bases: TGTGCCAGCAGCGCAGGGTACCAAGAGACCCAGTACTTC. Protein product: CASSAGYQETQYF.

V is TRBV5-1 and J is TRBJ1-4; D not resolved. The germline V and J ends were trimmed by 4 bases and 3 bases, with 7 bases remaining between them. This CDR3 contains 13 residues. In germline, CDR1 is SGHRS, CDR2 YFSETQ. The chain's CDR3 is CASSLNSNEKLFF. For the CDR3, the DNA is TGCGCCAGCAGCCTTAATTCTAATGAAAAACTGTTTTTT.

The rearrangement joins TRBV4-1 to TRBJ2-7; 8 nucleotides align to TRBD1. CDR1 is MGHRA and CDR2 is YSYEKL in the germline V gene. The CDR3 is 15 amino acids. Losses at the gene ends were 5 bases for V and 3 bases for J; bases not matched to a gene: 9. CDR3 in DNA: TGCGCCAGCAGCTTGGGGACAGGTCCAAGCTACGAGCAGTACTTC. Protein: CASSLGTGPSYEQYF.

This chain uses TRBV19 with TRBJ2-2; D perhaps matches TRBD1 (6 bases). CDR3 length equals 16 residues. V was shortened by 7 bases and J by 4 bases, with 19 bases between the two germline ends. The germline V gene encodes CDR1 LNHDA and CDR2 SQIVND (reference sequence). CDR3 sequence: CASKRLGARSTGELFF. DNA for the CDR3: TGTGCCAGTAAGCGGTTGGGGGCTCGGAGCACCGGGGAGCTGTTTTTT.

The rearrangement uses TRBV27 and TRBJ1-2; D ambiguous. This CDR3 has 14 amino acids. CDR1 and CDR2 from the germline V gene are MNHEY and SMNVEV (reference sequence). Trimming left V 5 bases short and J 6 bases short, with 16 bases between. The DNA of the CDR3 is TGTGCCAGCAGTCCCTACGAACCGGGGAATGGCTACACCTTC. Its translation is CASSPYEPGNGYTF.

V and J are TRBV4-1 and TRBJ2-5, with a tentative D call TRBD1 (7 bases). Trimming shortened V by 2 bases and J by 4 bases, and 14 bases separated the two germline ends. The CDR3 is made up of 15 amino acids. Germline CDR1 is MGHRA and CDR2 is YSYEKL. CDR3: CASSQSRQGGETQYF. The CDR3, as DNA: TGCGCCAGCAGCCAATCCAGACAGGGAGGAGAGACCCAGTACTTC.

The chain employs TRBV10-3 and TRBJ2-2; TRBD1 agrees at 9 bases. The V and J ends lost 6 bases and 2 bases, in that order; junction bases with no gene match: 4. This CDR3 is built from 15 residues. Germline values: CDR1 ENHRY, CDR2 SYGVKD. The CDR3 reads CAIRMGQGNTGELFF. In nucleotides, the CDR3 is TGTGCCATCAGGATGGGACAGGGAAACACCGGGGAGCTGTTTTTT.

V usage is TRBV5-4 and J usage is TRBJ1-5; TRBD1 matches 9 bases. There are 18 residues in the CDR3. J was trimmed by 6 bases and V by 2 bases; bases with no gene match: 15. Germline CDR1 SGHNT, CDR2 YYREEE (reference sequence). The CDR3 coding sequence is TGTGCCAGCAGCTTTGGCTCCCCCACAGGGGGCGCGAGTCAGCCCCAGCATTTT. This translates into CASSFGSPTGGASQPQHF.